Below, 20 T cell receptor beta chains from the same sample are listed, as sequenced in a study of graft-versus-host responses after intestinal transplantation. These receptors have no known antigen. Here immunoSEQ multiplex PCR was the method, and the copy in TCRdb shows in-frame clones only, minus some. The sample lists around 45,000 clones, 80% to 95% occurring once. The sample consisted of unstimulated CD4+ T cells sorted from spleen or lymph node cells, taken before transplant. The source is a human donor who was the organ donor for an intestinal transplant.

Remarks on this clone: The junction departs from germline at one end; a sequencing error may be responsible. The chain joins TRBV7-2 to TRBJ1-2, with 7 bases fitting TRBD1. There are 19 residues in the CDR3. Looked up from germline, CDR1 is SGHTA and CDR2 is FQGNSA. The CDR3 loop is CASSVKPPGQSLGFYRYTF. CDR3 DNA: TGTGCCAGCAGCGTAAAACCTCCGGGACAGTCCCTTGGATTCTATCGCTACACCTTC.

This chain joins TRBV4-3 and TRBJ2-4; D is unresolved. Trimming took off 0 bases at V and 7 bases at J, with 10 bases between the two ends. CDR1 LGHNA and CDR2 YSLEER come from the germline V gene. The CDR3 covers 14 residues. DNA for the CDR3: TGCGCCAGCAGCCAAGAAAGTGGGATCAACATTCAGTACTTC. Translation gives CASSQESGINIQYF.

As for this clone: Other DNA sequences from this sample encode an identical CDR3 as well. The gene calls are TRBV11-3 and TRBJ2-5; 8 positions agree with TRBD1. J lost 4 bases, V lost 1 base, and 5 bases had no gene match. Germline V lookup: CDR1 SGHNT, CDR2 YENEEA. This CDR3 region has 15 residues. The CDR3 spells CASSLAGTGAETQYF. The CDR3 bases are TGTGCCAGCAGCTTAGCCGGGACAGGAGCAGAGACCCAGTACTTC.

This chain connects TRBV7-8 to TRBJ2-2; TRBD1 agrees at 8 bases. The CDR3 extends over 15 amino acids. Germline V gives CDR1 SGHVS, CDR2 FQNEAQ. V lost 5 bases to trimming and J lost 4 bases; unmatched junction nucleotides: 6. The CDR3 loop reads CASSQWTGRTGELFF. The DNA for the CDR3 is TGTGCCAGCAGCCAATGGACAGGGCGCACCGGGGAGCTGTTTTTT.

V and J are TRBV15 and TRBJ1-4, with 8 bases matching TRBD1. This CDR3 is 19 amino acids long. The V and J ends lost 0 bases and 3 bases, in that order; junction bases with no gene match: 12. CDR1 is LNHNV, CDR2 YYDKDF, per germline (reference sequence). The CDR3 spells CATSRDLWSGGWSNEKLFF. The CDR3 nucleotides are TGTGCCACCAGCAGAGATCTTTGGTCAGGGGGCTGGTCTAATGAAAAACTGTTTTTT.

This clone occurred once. V usage is TRBV2 and J usage is TRBJ2-2, with 14 nucleotides matching TRBD2. The CDR3 consists of 19 residues. Germline V gives CDR1 SNHLY, CDR2 FYNNEI. Unmatched junction bases numbered 13, after V lost 6 bases and J lost 4 bases. CDR3 sequence reads: CASSLTSGRARGATGELFF. The CDR3 DNA is TGTGCCAGCAGCCTGACTAGCGGGAGGGCCCGCGGAGCCACCGGGGAGCTGTTTTTT.

The V and J genes are TRBV11-3 and TRBJ2-3; 10 bases align to TRBD2. V shed 5 bases and J 6 bases; nucleotides not matched to a gene: 8. The germline gives CDR1 SGHNT, CDR2 YENEEA. The CDR3 extends over 15 amino acids. Written as DNA, the CDR3 is TGTGCCAGCAGCCCCGGACTAGCGGCTGAGGATACGCAGTATTTT. Amino acids: CASSPGLAAEDTQYF.

The chain links TRBV11-2 to TRBJ2-2, with TRBD1 matching 9 bases. Trimming took 5 bases from V and 4 from J; bases not matched to a gene: 5. The length of the CDR3 is 15 residues. Germline V gene sequence: CDR1 SGHAT, CDR2 FQNNGV. CDR3 loop: CASSPGQGFTGELFF. In DNA, the CDR3 is TGTGCCAGCAGCCCCGGACAGGGGTTCACCGGGGAGCTGTTTTTT.

The genes are TRBV19 and TRBJ2-7, with 11 bases matching TRBD2. This CDR3 has 14 amino acids. CDR1 is LNHDA, CDR2 SQIVND, per germline (reference sequence). Losses at the gene ends were 7 bases for V and 4 bases for J; bases not matched to a gene: 6. In DNA, the CDR3 is TGTGCCAGTACCGACACTAGCGGGAGTTACGAGCAGTACTTC. It specifies CASTDTSGSYEQYF.

The chain carries TRBV7-9 and TRBJ2-1; D is uncertain. Trimming cost V 4 bases and J 5 bases, with 15 bases left between them. The CDR3 length is 15 residues. Looked up from germline, CDR1 is SEHNR and CDR2 is FQNEAQ (reference sequence). DNA for the CDR3: TGTGCCAGCAGCTCACCCCAGAAGGGCGACAATGAGCAGTTCTTC. This gives the protein CASSSPQKGDNEQFF.

J is TRBJ2-2 and V is TRBV11-2, with 7 bases identical to TRBD2. With 2 bases clipped from V and 0 bases from J, the junction kept 0 bases outside the gene matches. Looked up from germline, CDR1 is SGHAT and CDR2 is FQNNGV. The CDR3 is 15 amino acids. The CDR3 protein is CASSLLAANTGELFF. DNA of the CDR3: TGTGCCAGCAGCTTACTAGCGGCGAACACCGGGGAGCTGTTTTTT.

The rearrangement uses TRBV2 and TRBJ2-7, with a tentative D call TRBD1 (6 bases). Germline assignment: CDR1 SNHLY and CDR2 FYNNEI. Deletions cut 7 bases from V and 0 bases from J, with 13 bases between. The CDR3 totals 14 residues. CDR3 region: CASIRGSASYEQYF. The CDR3 DNA reads as TGTGCCAGCATAAGGGGGTCAGCCTCCTACGAGCAGTACTTC.

V usage is TRBV15 and J usage is TRBJ1-4; D unresolved. This CDR3 comprises 15 residues. The germline CDR1 and CDR2 sequences are LNHNV and YYDKDF (reference sequence). V was clipped by 3 bases and J by 8 bases, with 16 bases between them. CDR3 sequence reads: CATSSRLALGEKLFF. For the CDR3, the DNA is TGTGCCACCAGCAGTCGCTTAGCCCTGGGAGAAAAACTGTTTTTT.

This clone has only a few counts. V is TRBV27 and J is TRBJ1-2, with 8 bases identical to TRBD1. The V gene's germline CDR1 is MNHEY and CDR2 SMNVEV (reference sequence). The CDR3 covers 13 residues. V lost 3 bases to trimming and J lost 7 bases; unmatched junction nucleotides: 4. CDR3 protein: CASSLDRVGGYTF. The DNA of the CDR3 is TGTGCCAGCAGTTTGGACAGGGTGGGTGGCTACACCTTC.

The J gene is TRBJ2-7, the V gene TRBV7-2; the match to TRBD1 covers 11 bases. The CDR3 has 14 residues. Trimming took 6 bases from V and 4 from J; bases not matched to a gene: 5. Germline V gene lookup returns CDR1 SGHTA and CDR2 FQGNSA. CDR3 coding DNA: TGTGCCAGCAGTAGTGGGACAGGGGGATACGAGCAGTACTTC. It specifies CASSSGTGGYEQYF.

This clone appeared a few times. J is TRBJ1-2 and V is TRBV2; no clear D gene. Germline V CDR1 and CDR2: SNHLY, FYNNEI. This CDR3 is 10 amino acids long. Trimming removed 1 base from V and 8 bases from J, with 2 bases in between. The CDR3 region has the DNA TGTGCCAGCAGTGAAGTGGGCTACACCTTC. This sequence encodes CASSEVGYTF.

The genes are TRBV4-1 and TRBJ2-4; TRBD1 matches 7 bases. J gave up 3 bases and V 3 bases, and 8 bases lay outside the gene matches. CDR3 length: 16 residues. Germline V gene data show CDR1 as MGHRA and CDR2 as YSYEKL. CDR3 loop: CASSQGARDSKNIQYF. As DNA, the CDR3 is TGCGCCAGCAGCCAGGGAGCCCGGGACAGCAAAAACATTCAGTACTTC.

V is TRBV20-1 and J is TRBJ2-3, with D unresolved. CDR1 DFQATT and CDR2 SNEGSKA come from the germline V gene (reference sequence). CDR3 length: 11 amino acids. V was cut by 5 bases and J by 2 bases, with 5 bases left in between. CDR3 region: CSASHTDTQYF. The CDR3 DNA sequence: TGCAGTGCTTCCCACACAGATACGCAGTATTTT.

This clone is a singleton in its sample. The chain couples TRBV7-2 to TRBJ1-1; no clear D. V was cut by 6 bases and J by 4 bases, with 9 bases left in between. The germline V gene has CDR1 SGHTA and CDR2 FQGNSA. The CDR3 runs to 12 residues. Written as DNA, the CDR3 is TGTGCCAGCAGTCAAACGGGCACTGAAGCTTTCTTT. Translation gives CASSQTGTEAFF.

The rearrangement uses TRBV18 and TRBJ1-3; TRBD1 agrees at 10 bases. The CDR3 is 17 amino acids. V was clipped by 5 bases and J by 0 bases; unmatched bases: 7. Germline V gene lookup returns CDR1 KGHSH and CDR2 LQKENI. This chain's CDR3 is CASSGDRGKNSGNTIYF. The CDR3 DNA follows: TGTGCCAGCTCAGGGGACAGGGGAAAAAACTCTGGAAACACCATATATTTT.